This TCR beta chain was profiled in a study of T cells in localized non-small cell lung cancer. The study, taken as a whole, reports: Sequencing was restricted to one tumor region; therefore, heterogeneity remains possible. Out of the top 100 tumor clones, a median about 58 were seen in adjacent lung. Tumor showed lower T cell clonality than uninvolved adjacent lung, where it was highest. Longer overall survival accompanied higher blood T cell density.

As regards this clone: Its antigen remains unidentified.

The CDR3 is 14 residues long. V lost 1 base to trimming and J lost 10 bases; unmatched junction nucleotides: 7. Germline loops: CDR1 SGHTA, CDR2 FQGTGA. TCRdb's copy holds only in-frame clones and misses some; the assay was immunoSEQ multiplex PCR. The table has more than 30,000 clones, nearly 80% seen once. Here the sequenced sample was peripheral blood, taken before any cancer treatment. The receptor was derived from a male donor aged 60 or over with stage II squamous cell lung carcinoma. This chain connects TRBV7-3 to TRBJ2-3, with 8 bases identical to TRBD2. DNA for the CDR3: TGTGCCAGCAGCTTAAGCCAACCCGGGGGGGCGCAGTATTTT. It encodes CASSLSQPGGAQYF.